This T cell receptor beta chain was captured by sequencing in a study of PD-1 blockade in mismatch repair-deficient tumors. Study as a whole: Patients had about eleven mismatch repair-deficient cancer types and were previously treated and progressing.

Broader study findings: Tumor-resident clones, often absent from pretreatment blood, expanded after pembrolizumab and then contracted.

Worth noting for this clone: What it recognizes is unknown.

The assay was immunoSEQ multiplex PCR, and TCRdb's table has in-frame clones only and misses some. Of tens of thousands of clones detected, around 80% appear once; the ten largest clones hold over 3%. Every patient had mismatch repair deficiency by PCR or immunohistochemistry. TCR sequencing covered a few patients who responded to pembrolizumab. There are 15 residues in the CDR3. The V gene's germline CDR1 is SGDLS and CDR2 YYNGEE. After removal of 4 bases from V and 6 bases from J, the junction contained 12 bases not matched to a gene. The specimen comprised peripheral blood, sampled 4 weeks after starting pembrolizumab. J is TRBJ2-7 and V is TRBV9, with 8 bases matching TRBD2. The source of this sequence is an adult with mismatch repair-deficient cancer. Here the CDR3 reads CASSPPGTSPGEQYF. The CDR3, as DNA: TGTGCCAGCAGCCCTCCCGGGACTAGTCCCGGCGAGCAGTACTTC.